What follows describes a single T cell receptor beta chain. Its matching antigen is unknown. This entry is derived from a study of cytomegalovirus exposure and HLA in healthy donors. Study-wide points: Within a later analysis, the majority of CMV-associated TCR beta chains appeared HLA-restricted. A previous analysis found most TCR beta V segments productive roughly 87% or roughly 30% of the time. It was in a later analysis that TCR association rates were seen to vary by HLA locus, highest for DRB1 and lowest for HLA-C.

The CDR3 contains 16 residues. Trimming took off 0 bases at V and 10 bases at J, with 21 bases between the two ends. Germline loops: CDR1 MNHNS, CDR2 SASEGT. The PCR contained 60 Vbeta and 13 Jbeta primers. The repertoire was sequenced with immunoSEQ multiplex PCR; TCRdb's copy has only in-frame clones and lacks some. This sample carries some 150,000 clones, almost 85% of them seen once, and the ten largest clones take more than 1.5%. The TCR comes from a middle-aged woman in good health and CMV-seronegative. The sample comprised PBMCs. The chain recombines TRBV6-1 with TRBJ1-2; D is possibly TRBD1 (6 bases). CDR3 DNA sequence: TGTGCCAGCAGTGAAGCCGGGGGGCCCTCTCCAATAGACTACACCTTC. Encoded protein: CASSEAGGPSPIDYTF.